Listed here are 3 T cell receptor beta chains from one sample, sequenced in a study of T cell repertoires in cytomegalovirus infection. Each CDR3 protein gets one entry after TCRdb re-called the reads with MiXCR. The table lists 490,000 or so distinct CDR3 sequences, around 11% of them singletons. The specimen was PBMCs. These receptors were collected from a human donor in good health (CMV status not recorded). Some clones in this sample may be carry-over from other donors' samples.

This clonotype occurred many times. The CDR3 reads CASRGQMNTEAFF. The CDR3 coding sequence is TGTGCCAGCAGAGGACAGATGAACACTGAAGCTTTCTTT. The chain is built from TRBV2 and TRBJ1-1; D perhaps matches TRBD1 (6 bases). Trimming removed 6 bases at V and 0 bases at J, with 8 bases between. CDR3 length equals 13 residues. The germline V gene has CDR1 SNHLY and CDR2 FYNNEI.

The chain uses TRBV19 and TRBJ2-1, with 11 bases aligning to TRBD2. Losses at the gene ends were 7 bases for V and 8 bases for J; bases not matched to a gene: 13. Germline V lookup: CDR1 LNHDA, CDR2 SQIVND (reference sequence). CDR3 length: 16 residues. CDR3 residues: CASNDGSSGRAYEQFF. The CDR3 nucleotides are TGTGCCAGTAATGATGGGAGTAGCGGGAGGGCCTATGAGCAGTTCTTC.

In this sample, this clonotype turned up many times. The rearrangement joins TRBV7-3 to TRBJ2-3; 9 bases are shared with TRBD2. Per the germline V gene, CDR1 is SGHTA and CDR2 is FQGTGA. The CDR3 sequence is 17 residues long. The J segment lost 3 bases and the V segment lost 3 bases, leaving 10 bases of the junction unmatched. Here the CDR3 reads CASSFTSSGAGTDTQYF. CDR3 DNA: TGTGCCAGCAGCTTTACATCTAGCGGGGCGGGGACAGATACGCAGTATTTT.